The 20 T cell receptor beta chains below all came from one sample that was sequenced in a study of T cell repertoires in cytomegalovirus infection. What these receptors recognize is not known. In TCRdb, the reads were re-called with MiXCR into one record per CDR3 protein. The sample has some 310,000 distinct CDR3 sequences; roughly 25% are singletons. The sample here was cultured PBMCs, taken from culture after CMV antigen stimulation. The receptors shown here come from a human donor in good health (CMV status not recorded). Some clones in this sample may be carry-over from other donors' samples.

This rearrangement joins TRBV27 to TRBJ2-1, with D tentatively TRBD2 (6 bases). V gave up 5 bases and J gave up 4 bases, with 18 bases separating them. The germline gives CDR1 MNHEY, CDR2 SMNVEV (reference sequence). The CDR3 runs 16 residues. In nucleotides, the CDR3 is TGTGCCAGCAGTACACTAGCCCGGTTTGTTTACAATGAGCAGTTCTTC. Translating gives CASSTLARFVYNEQFF.

V and J are TRBV28 and TRBJ2-3, with 10 bases lining up with TRBD2. CDR1 is MDHEN, CDR2 SYDVKM, per germline. CDR3 length equals 15 residues. Germline trimming cut 4 bases from V and 4 bases from J; bases unmatched to any gene: 5. The CDR3 loop reads CASSSSGSFPDTQYF. DNA for the CDR3: TGTGCCAGCAGTTCTAGCGGGAGTTTCCCAGATACGCAGTATTTT. The full variable domain, with the rest looked up from reference TRBV28 and TRBJ2-3, is DVKVTQSSRYLVKRTGEKVFLECVQDMDHENMFWYRQDPGLGLRLIYFSYDVKMKEKGDIPEGYSVSREKKERFSLILESASTNQTSMYLCASSSSGSFPDTQYFGPGTRLTVL.

The V gene is TRBV12-3 or TRBV12-4, the J gene TRBJ2-1; 11 bases map to TRBD2. CDR3 length: 15 residues. V dropped 2 bases and J dropped 7; count of bases not matched to a gene: 4. In nucleotides, the CDR3 is TGTGCCAGCAGTTTAACTAGCGGGAGTCGTAATGAGCAGTTCTTC. Translated: CASSLTSGSRNEQFF.

This clonotype was counted at least ten times. The gene calls are TRBV7-2 and TRBJ2-1; D uncertain. CDR3 length: 16 amino acids. Germline values: CDR1 SGHTA, CDR2 FQGNSA. The V end was cut by 8 bases, the J end by 4 bases, with 21 bases between. The CDR3 DNA reads TGTGCCAGCGAGTCCCCTTCGACTCAAGTATACAATGAGCAGTTCTTC. This codes for CASESPSTQVYNEQFF.

This clonotype was seen a few times. The chain is built from TRBV4-3 and TRBJ2-1; D gene uncertain. This CDR3 contains 15 residues. Trimming shortened V by 4 bases and J by 8 bases, and 18 bases separated the two germline ends. Germline V gene sequence: CDR1 LGHNA, CDR2 YSLEER. The CDR3 nucleotides are TGCGCCAGCAGCCGGTATTGGCGGTCGGTCGATGAGCAGTTCTTC. Translated, it gives CASSRYWRSVDEQFF.

The V and J genes are TRBV6-2 or TRBV6-3 and TRBJ1-4; D is unresolved. Trimming pared 2 bases from V and 8 bases from J, leaving 6 bases between. The CDR3 is 12 residues long. Germline lookup yields CDR1 MNHEY and CDR2 SVGEGT. The CDR3 protein is CASSYVQEKLFF. Here the CDR3 DNA reads TGTGCCAGCAGTTACGTACAGGAAAAACTGTTTTTT.

There are a few counts of this clonotype. This sequence joins TRBV6-1 and TRBJ1-5; D is perhaps TRBD1 (5 bases). The CDR3 is 15 amino acids. Per germline, CDR1 MNHNS and CDR2 SASEGT. V was shortened by 6 bases and J by 0 bases, with 12 bases between the two germline ends. The CDR3 here is CASRPPGYSNQPQHF. CDR3 nucleotides: TGTGCCAGCAGACCTCCAGGGTATAGCAATCAGCCCCAGCATTTT.

J is TRBJ2-1 and V is TRBV12-3 or TRBV12-4; the D is unclear. Between the trimmed V and J ends, which lost 6 bases and 5 bases, there was a span of 14 bases. There are 14 residues in the CDR3. CDR3 sequence reads: CASRSIASNNEQFF. DNA of the CDR3: TGTGCCAGCAGGTCCATAGCCTCTAACAATGAGCAGTTCTTC.

This clonotype was counted a few times. The chain recombines TRBV28 with TRBJ2-1, with 10 nucleotides matching TRBD2. CDR3 length: 16 amino acids. Germline CDR1 MDHEN, CDR2 SYDVKM. The V gene end was trimmed by 3 bases and the J gene end by 8 bases; junction bases not matched to a gene: 10. The CDR3: CASSFSIAGGKDEQFF. The CDR3 region has the DNA TGTGCCAGCAGTTTCTCCATAGCGGGAGGAAAGGATGAGCAGTTCTTC. The complete variable domain, with remaining parts taken from reference TRBV28 and TRBJ2-1, reads DVKVTQSSRYLVKRTGEKVFLECVQDMDHENMFWYRQDPGLGLRLIYFSYDVKMKEKGDIPEGYSVSREKKERFSLILESASTNQTSMYLCASSFSIAGGKDEQFFGPGTRLTVL.

The chain is built from TRBV7-2 and TRBJ1-2; possible D gene TRBD1, 6 bases. Per the germline V gene, CDR1 is SGHTA and CDR2 is FQGNSA. V dropped 5 bases and J dropped 1 base, with 14 bases sitting between them. This CDR3 region has 15 residues. CDR3 in amino acids: CASSTRDMSNYGYTF. The CDR3 DNA is TGTGCCAGCAGCACCCGGGACATGAGTAACTATGGCTACACCTTC.

As concerns this clonotype: A much larger clonotype is one base distant, so this may be a read error. The rearrangement uses TRBV7-3 and TRBJ2-1; weak D call: TRBD2 (5 bases). From germline, CDR1 is SGHTA and CDR2 FQGTGA. CDR3 length: 14 amino acids. CDR3 sequence (DNA): TGTGTCAGCAGCGCACGGACTTCCTCCAATGAGCAGTTCTTC. Its translation: CVSSARTSSNEQFF.

This clonotype has just a few counts. The rearrangement links TRBV12-5 to TRBJ2-1; TRBD2 aligns across 9 bases. CDR3 length equals 15 residues. Trimming removed 6 bases from V and 3 bases from J; junction bases left unmatched: 6. The germline gives CDR1 LGHNT, CDR2 FRNRAP. The chain's CDR3 is CASGDGTSLYNEQFF. The CDR3 DNA sequence: TGTGCTAGTGGCGACGGGACTAGCCTCTACAATGAGCAGTTCTTC.

The rearrangement joins TRBV7-8 to TRBJ2-5; D not certain. Germline loops: CDR1 SGHVS, CDR2 FQNEAQ. V lost 1 base and J lost 1, with 13 bases in between. The CDR3 loop spans 16 amino acids. The CDR3, as DNA: TGTGCCAGCAGCTTAGGAGAGGTCTCGGGCCAAGAGACCCAGTACTTC. Translated: CASSLGEVSGQETQYF.

The table lists this clonotype with many counts. In DNA form, the CDR3 reads TGTGCCAGCAGTCCGGAAGGGGTCTCCTATCCTGGGGCCAACGTCCTGACTTTC. It encodes CASSPEGVSYPGANVLTF. The chain recombines TRBV7-2 with TRBJ2-6; maybe TRBD1 (5 bases). Germline CDR1 and CDR2: SGHTA and FQGNSA. There are 18 residues in the CDR3. The V end lost 6 bases, the J end lost 2 bases, and 20 bases lay between the germline ends. Looking up the rest from reference TRBV7-2 and TRBJ2-6 gives the full variable domain: GAGVSQSPSNKVTEKGKDVELRCDPISGHTALYWYRQSLGQGLEFLIYFQGNSAPDKSGLPSDRFSAERTGGSVSTLTIQRTQQEDSAVYLCASSPEGVSYPGANVLTFGAGSRLTVL.

This clonotype was counted a few times. The chain is built from TRBV19 and TRBJ1-5; possibly TRBD1 for D (6 bases). Trimming removed 0 bases from V and 1 base from J, with 19 bases in between. Germline lookup yields CDR1 LNHDA and CDR2 SQIVND (reference sequence). The CDR3 is made up of 19 amino acids. This CDR3 reads CASSIDPALQGTSNQPQHF. The DNA of the CDR3 is TGTGCCAGTAGTATAGACCCTGCTCTACAGGGTACGAGCAATCAGCCCCAGCATTTT.

J is TRBJ2-2 and V is TRBV23-1; D remains ambiguous. TRBV23-1 is an open reading frame, and its role is uncertain. V was clipped by 2 bases and J by 11 bases, with 12 bases between them. CDR3 length: 13 residues. CDR3 nucleotide sequence: TGCGCCAGCAGTCAAACTATTCCGGTAGAGCTGTTTTTT. The encoded protein is CASSQTIPVELFF.

The rearrangement joins TRBV10-3 to TRBJ1-5; the match to TRBD1 covers 8 bases. CDR1 and CDR2 (germline): ENHRY, SYGVKD. The CDR3 is made up of 13 amino acids. The junction had 1 base not matched to a gene; V was cut back by 8 bases and J by 1 base. CDR3 in amino acids: CAIGQGSNQPQHF. In DNA, the CDR3 is TGTGCCATCGGACAGGGCAGCAATCAGCCCCAGCATTTT.

This clonotype was found many times. The chain uses TRBV7-2 and TRBJ2-7; 14 bases match TRBD2. Per the germline V gene, CDR1 is SGHTA and CDR2 is FQGNSA. The CDR3 totals 16 residues. The V gene end was trimmed by 5 bases and the J gene end by 2 bases; junction bases not matched to a gene: 5. The CDR3 sequence: CASSNPGLAGAYEQYF. In nucleotides, the CDR3 is TGTGCCAGCAGCAATCCGGGACTAGCGGGAGCCTACGAGCAGTACTTC.

This clonotype came up a few times. This chain links TRBV6-2 or TRBV6-3 with TRBJ2-7; 7 bases fit TRBD1. This CDR3 spans 17 amino acids. The germline gives CDR1 MNHEY, CDR2 SVGEGT. J was trimmed by 2 bases and V by 2 bases; bases with no gene match: 12. The CDR3 sequence is CASSYERSQGEPYEQYF. CDR3 sequence (DNA): TGTGCCAGCAGTTACGAGAGGTCGCAGGGGGAACCCTACGAGCAGTACTTC.

DNA of the CDR3: TGTGCCAGCAGTTCCTACAGGGGGCGGAACACTGAAGCTTTCTTT. Protein sequence: CASSSYRGRNTEAFF. The gene calls are TRBV28 and TRBJ1-1, with 9 bases fitting TRBD1. Germline CDR1 and CDR2: MDHEN and SYDVKM. V lost 4 bases, J lost 1 base, and 4 bases stayed unmatched. This CDR3 has 15 amino acids.